The 4 T cell receptor beta chains reported below all come from one sample, sequenced in a study of blood T cell repertoires in COVID-19. The data were produced by immunoSEQ multiplex PCR, yet TCRdb's version contains in-frame clones alone and is incomplete. The repertoire holds about 250,000 clones, with about four fifths as singletons. The sequenced sample was peripheral blood. The receptor source for this set is a man older than 75 with acute or convalescent COVID-19.

The V call is TRBV7-9, the J call TRBJ2-7; the D gene is possibly TRBD2 (6 bases). The germline CDR1 and CDR2 sequences are SEHNR and FQNEAQ (reference sequence). The CDR3 is 14 amino acids. Trimming shortened V by 3 bases and J by 2 bases, and 11 bases separated the two germline ends. CDR3 nucleotide sequence: TGTGCCAGCAGCTTCGGGACTGGCCCCTACGAGCAGTACTTC. This sequence encodes CASSFGTGPYEQYF.

This chain links TRBV15 with TRBJ2-7; TRBD1 matches at 7 bases. Looked up from germline, CDR1 is LNHNV and CDR2 is YYDKDF (reference sequence). This CDR3 is 14 amino acids long. The V and J ends lost 5 bases and 3 bases, in that order; junction bases with no gene match: 7. In nucleotides, the CDR3 is TGTGCCACCAGCGGATGGGACAGAAACTACGAGCAGTACTTC. Protein product: CATSGWDRNYEQYF.

The chain uses TRBV14 and TRBJ1-1; D is undetermined. Germline V gene data show CDR1 as SGHDN and CDR2 as FVKESK. The CDR3 spans 16 residues. Trimming cost V 8 bases and J 0 bases, with 19 bases left between them. For the CDR3, the DNA is TGTGCCAGCCTTCAAGCGAGAGAAGGTATGAACACTGAAGCTTTCTTT. Protein sequence: CASLQAREGMNTEAFF.

This chain connects TRBV19 to TRBJ2-3; 11 nucleotides align to TRBD2. The CDR3 sequence is 18 residues long. V lost 5 bases to trimming and J lost 0 bases; unmatched junction nucleotides: 10. The V gene's germline CDR1 is LNHDA and CDR2 SQIVND (reference sequence). The CDR3 bases are TGTGCCAGTAGTCCCCTTAGCGGGAGGGCCGATAGCACAGATACGCAGTATTTT. Translation gives CASSPLSGRADSTDTQYF.